This T cell receptor (beta chain) is from a study of T cell responses to AZD1222 COVID-19 vaccine. Germline V lookup: CDR1 SGHAT, CDR2 FQDESV (reference sequence). Trimming shortened V by 0 bases and J by 3 bases, and 18 bases separated the two germline ends. The CDR3 has 18 residues. Overall study results and limits: Reportedly, close to half of spike-specific TCRs are directed against unmutated variant regions.

Some clones are missing from TCRdb's copy, which holds only in-frame ones; the method was immunoSEQ multiplex PCR. The table records some 130,000 clones, approximately 85% of them present only once. As regards this clone: Its matching antigen is unknown.

J is TRBJ1-3 and V is TRBV11-1; D gene ambiguous. This specimen consisted of peripheral blood, obtained on day 0 of AZD1222 vaccination. The TCR sequence derives from an adult in good health. CDR3 in DNA: TGTGCCAGCAGCTTAGCTATCGGCAGTCAAGGCTTTGGAAACACCATATATTTT. This codes for CASSLAIGSQGFGNTIYF.